The 25 T cell receptor beta chains below were found in one sample sequenced in a study of cytotoxic CD8 clonotypes in ibrutinib-treated CLL. Some clones are missing from TCRdb's copy, which holds only in-frame ones; the method was immunoSEQ multiplex PCR. The sample records around 140,000 clones, 70% to 90% being singletons. Material: PBMCs, obtained after 24 months of ibrutinib treatment. These receptors came from a human donor with chronic lymphocytic leukemia.

The chain couples TRBV7-2 to TRBJ1-2; tentatively, D is TRBD1 (5 bases). This CDR3 is 15 amino acids long. From germline, CDR1 is SGHTA and CDR2 FQGNSA. V was shortened by 5 bases and J by 3 bases, with 16 bases between the two germline ends. CDR3: CASSPRQRPDYGYTF. The CDR3 nucleotides read TGTGCCAGCAGCCCTAGACAGAGACCAGACTATGGCTACACCTTC. Using reference TRBV7-2 and TRBJ1-2 for the parts outside the CDR3, the full variable domain is GAGVSQSPSNKVTEKGKDVELRCDPISGHTALYWYRQSLGQGLEFLIYFQGNSAPDKSGLPSDRFSAERTGGSVSTLTIQRTQQEDSAVYLCASSPRQRPDYGYTFGSGTRLTVV.

As concerns this clone: Other DNA variants within this sample encode the same CDR3. CDR3 sequence: CASSLDRGSYNEQFF. The DNA of the CDR3 is TGTGCCAGCAGCTTAGATCGGGGCTCCTACAATGAGCAGTTCTTC. The chain links TRBV11-2 to TRBJ2-1; D is perhaps TRBD2 (5 bases). CDR1 is SGHAT and CDR2 is FQNNGV in the germline V gene. The V end lost 0 bases, the J end lost 0 bases, and 6 bases lay between the germline ends. The CDR3 runs to 15 residues. The variable domain in full, completed from reference TRBV11-2 and TRBJ2-1, reads EAGVAQSPRYKIIEKRQSVAFWCNPISGHATLYWYQQILGQGPKLLIQFQNNGVVDDSQLPKDRFSAERLKGVDSTLKIQPAKLEDSAVYLCASSLDRGSYNEQFFGPGTRLTVL.

The chain carries TRBV5-4 and TRBJ2-5; 7 bases match TRBD2. V shed 5 bases and J 5 bases; nucleotides not matched to a gene: 15. The CDR3 contains 16 residues. The V gene's germline CDR1 is SGHNT and CDR2 YYREEE (reference sequence). CDR3 coding DNA: TGTGCCAGCAGTTCCTCTAGCGGAGTCGCGGGGGAGACCCAGTACTTC. Protein product: CASSSSSGVAGETQYF.

This clone has more than one count but fewer than ten. V and J are TRBV14 and TRBJ1-3, with D perhaps TRBD1 (5 bases). V lost 6 bases and J 0 bases, leaving 15 bases between the germline ends. The CDR3 contains 16 residues. Per the germline V gene, CDR1 is SGHDN and CDR2 is FVKESK. The CDR3 DNA follows: TGTGCCAGCAGTCTCTTACAGGCTTTCTCTGGAAACACCATATATTTT. Translating it yields CASSLLQAFSGNTIYF. The complete variable domain, with remaining parts taken from reference TRBV14 and TRBJ1-3, reads EAGVTQFPSHSVIEKGQTVTLRCDPISGHDNLYWYRRVMGKEIKFLLHFVKESKQDESGMPNNRFLAERTGGTYSTLKVQPAELEDSGVYFCASSLLQAFSGNTIYFGEGSWLTVV.

The chain uses TRBV2 and TRBJ1-4, with no clear D. Trimming removed 1 base at V and 7 bases at J, with 16 bases between. This CDR3 has 16 residues. The germline V gene encodes CDR1 SNHLY and CDR2 FYNNEI. The CDR3 DNA is TGTGCCAGCAGTGAAGAGACCCCTTCATTCGGTGAAAAACTGTTTTTT. This gives the protein CASSEETPSFGEKLFF. Combining the CDR3 with reference TRBV2 and TRBJ1-4 gives the whole variable domain EPEVTQTPSHQVTQMGQEVILRCVPISNHLYFYWYRQILGQKVEFLVSFYNNEISEKSEIFDDQFSVERPDGSNFTLKIRSTKLEDSAMYFCASSEETPSFGEKLFFGSGTQLSVL.

The chain employs TRBV2 and TRBJ2-1, with D tentatively TRBD2 (6 bases). Trimming pared 1 base from V and 8 bases from J, leaving 15 bases between. CDR1 and CDR2 from the germline V gene are SNHLY and FYNNEI. This CDR3 is built from 15 residues. The CDR3 protein is CASSEVAAPTHEQFF. The CDR3 nucleotides are TGTGCCAGCAGTGAAGTAGCGGCCCCAACCCATGAGCAGTTCTTC.

The rearrangement links TRBV5-4 to TRBJ2-1; no firm D call. Germline-derived CDR1 and CDR2 are SGHNT and YYREEE (reference sequence). This CDR3 spans 12 amino acids. Trimming took 0 bases from V and 5 from J, leaving 3 bases between them. CDR3 residues: CASSLVNNEQFF. The CDR3 bases are TGTGCCAGCAGCTTGGTGAACAATGAGCAGTTCTTC. Full variable domain (rest looked up from reference TRBV5-4 and TRBJ2-1): ETGVTQSPTHLIKTRGQQVTLRCSSQSGHNTVSWYQQALGQGPQFIFQYYREEENGRGNFPPRFSGLQFPNYSSELNVNALELDDSALYLCASSLVNNEQFFGPGTRLTVL.

The chain combines TRBV5-1 with TRBJ1-2; D not resolved. Looked up from germline, CDR1 is SGHRS and CDR2 is YFSETQ. Trimming stripped 1 base from V and 0 bases from J, with 10 bases between. This CDR3 comprises 15 residues. CDR3 sequence reads: CASSLSSGANYGYTF. CDR3 DNA sequence: TGCGCCAGCAGCTTGTCGTCAGGAGCTAACTATGGCTACACCTTC.

The V gene is TRBV19, the J gene TRBJ1-5; D ambiguous. Germline V CDR1 and CDR2: LNHDA, SQIVND (reference sequence). V shed 4 bases and J shed 3 bases, with 7 bases lying between them. This CDR3 is 13 amino acids long. The CDR3 loop is CASSREHNQPQHF. The CDR3 DNA follows: TGTGCCAGTAGTAGAGAACACAATCAGCCCCAGCATTTT.

The chain couples TRBV18 to TRBJ2-7; 9 bases line up with TRBD2. The V and J ends lost 1 base and 6 bases, in that order; junction bases with no gene match: 10. Germline V lookup: CDR1 KGHSH, CDR2 LQKENI. The CDR3 spans 16 residues. CDR3 amino acids: CASSPRAGGPEAEQYF. In nucleotides, the CDR3 is TGTGCCAGCTCACCACGGGCGGGGGGGCCGGAGGCCGAGCAGTACTTC.

The chain uses TRBV7-3 and TRBJ2-2, with 10 nucleotides matching TRBD2. This CDR3 is 16 amino acids long. The germline gives CDR1 SGHTA, CDR2 FQGTGA. V gave up 4 bases and J gave up 4 bases; unmatched junction bases: 6. DNA of the CDR3: TGTGCCAGCAGCTCCGTAGCGGGAGGCGGCACCGGGGAGCTGTTTTTT. This encodes CASSSVAGGGTGELFF.

V usage is TRBV11-2 and J usage is TRBJ2-7; no firm D call. Trimming removed 5 bases from V and 6 bases from J, with 5 bases in between. Germline V lookup: CDR1 SGHAT, CDR2 FQNNGV. The CDR3 consists of 10 residues. This chain's CDR3 is CASSQIEQYF. The CDR3 DNA reads as TGTGCCAGCAGCCAGATCGAGCAGTACTTC.

The chain uses TRBV5-4 and TRBJ1-6; D is perhaps TRBD1 (5 bases). The germline V gene has CDR1 SGHNT and CDR2 YYREEE (reference sequence). The V end lost 0 bases, the J end lost 3 bases, and 7 bases lay between the germline ends. The CDR3 loop spans 15 amino acids. CDR3 residues: CASSLAGGYNSPLHF. The CDR3 DNA is TGTGCCAGCAGCTTGGCCGGGGGCTATAATTCACCCCTCCACTTT. Together with reference TRBV5-4 and TRBJ1-6, the CDR3 gives the full variable domain: ETGVTQSPTHLIKTRGQQVTLRCSSQSGHNTVSWYQQALGQGPQFIFQYYREEENGRGNFPPRFSGLQFPNYSSELNVNALELDDSALYLCASSLAGGYNSPLHFGNGTRLTVT.

This chain uses TRBV9 with TRBJ2-1; D is undetermined. This CDR3 spans 16 amino acids. Germline loops: CDR1 SGDLS, CDR2 YYNGEE. Trimming left V 4 bases short and J 0 bases short, with 14 bases between. CDR3 in amino acids: CASSTKAVSSYNEQFF. Written as DNA, the CDR3 is TGTGCCAGCAGCACCAAGGCGGTCAGCTCCTACAATGAGCAGTTCTTC.

The chain couples TRBV6-5 to TRBJ2-7; 11 bases align to TRBD2. The CDR3 sequence is 15 residues long. V shed 6 bases and J 3 bases; nucleotides not matched to a gene: 7. The germline V gene encodes CDR1 MNHEY and CDR2 SVGAGI. The CDR3 DNA follows: TGTGCCAGCAGAAGAACTAGCGGGAGTAGCTACGAGCAGTACTTC. Translated: CASRRTSGSSYEQYF.

The chain links TRBV6-5 to TRBJ2-7; D ambiguous. Trimming stripped 0 bases from V and 2 bases from J, with 11 bases between. The CDR3 runs 15 residues. The germline V gene has CDR1 MNHEY and CDR2 SVGAGI. CDR3: CASSYSPNSAYEQYF. DNA of the CDR3: TGTGCCAGCAGTTACTCGCCAAACTCGGCCTACGAGCAGTACTTC.

The chain carries TRBV7-8 and TRBJ1-2; D not certain. The CDR3 has 13 amino acids. Germline V CDR1 and CDR2: SGHVS, FQNEAQ. The V and J ends lost 0 bases and 7 bases respectively, with 9 bases between them. For the CDR3, the DNA is TGTGCCAGCAGCTTAGCGAACATGCCTGGCTACACCTTC. Residues: CASSLANMPGYTF.

V and J are TRBV27 and TRBJ2-3; D call uncertain. CDR1 is MNHEY, CDR2 SMNVEV, per germline (reference sequence). This CDR3 spans 15 amino acids. Trimming removed 3 bases at V and 3 bases at J, with 13 bases between. For the CDR3, the DNA is TGTGCCAGCAGTTTTAACGTGGGTTGGACAGATACGCAGTATTTT. Its translation: CASSFNVGWTDTQYF.

The chain couples TRBV2 to TRBJ1-5, with D possibly TRBD1 on 6 matching bases. This CDR3 spans 15 amino acids. From germline, CDR1 is SNHLY and CDR2 FYNNEI. Deletions cut 6 bases from V and 0 bases from J, with 12 bases between. CDR3 in DNA: TGTGCCAGCAGAGGACAGTCGTATAGCAATCAGCCCCAGCATTTT. Its protein product is CASRGQSYSNQPQHF.

The V gene is TRBV6-5, the J gene TRBJ1-2; D is uncertain. Germline V lookup: CDR1 MNHEY, CDR2 SVGAGI. Trimming removed 4 bases at V and 4 bases at J, with 13 bases between. The CDR3 sequence is 14 residues long. CDR3 region: CASSSLGRFYGYTF. CDR3 DNA sequence: TGTGCCAGCAGTTCTCTCGGACGGTTCTATGGCTACACCTTC.

This rearrangement joins TRBV7-3 to TRBJ1-2, with 7 bases identical to TRBD1. CDR1 and CDR2 from the germline V gene are SGHTA and FQGTGA. The CDR3 is made up of 13 amino acids. The J segment lost 6 bases and the V segment lost 10 bases, leaving 11 bases of the junction unmatched. The CDR3 DNA is TGTGCCAAACAGGGGCTACCGGACGATGGCTACACCTTC. Its translation is CAKQGLPDDGYTF. Full variable domain (remainder filled in from reference TRBV7-3 and TRBJ1-2): GAGVSQTPSNKVTEKGKYVELRCDPISGHTALYWYRQSLGQGPEFLIYFQGTGAADDSGLPNDRFFAVRPEGSVSTLKIQRTERGDSAVYLCAKQGLPDDGYTFGSGTRLTVV.

The chain recombines TRBV27 with TRBJ1-5, with 9 bases matching TRBD1. The V gene end was trimmed by 5 bases and the J gene end by 5 bases; junction bases not matched to a gene: 7. The CDR3 covers 15 residues. Germline V CDR1 and CDR2: MNHEY, SMNVEV (reference sequence). CDR3 amino acids: CASSLGTGSDQPQHF. In DNA, the CDR3 is TGTGCCAGCAGTCTGGGGACAGGGTCTGATCAGCCCCAGCATTTT.

The chain couples TRBV19 to TRBJ2-1; 10 nucleotides agree with TRBD1. Germline V lookup: CDR1 LNHDA, CDR2 SQIVND (reference sequence). This CDR3 spans 14 amino acids. V lost 4 bases to trimming and J lost 7 bases; unmatched junction nucleotides: 4. CDR3 loop: CASSTRDRGNEQFF. CDR3 in DNA: TGTGCCAGTAGTACTCGGGACAGGGGTAATGAGCAGTTCTTC.

This sequence joins TRBV30 and TRBJ2-7; D possibly matches TRBD1 or TRBD2 (5 bases each). The CDR3 length is 12 residues. V was cut by 4 bases and J by 5 bases, with 12 bases left in between. CDR1 GTSNPN and CDR2 SVGIG come from the germline V gene (reference sequence). CDR3: CAWNRGSHEQYF. The CDR3 DNA follows: TGTGCCTGGAATCGGGGCAGCCACGAGCAGTACTTC.

The chain is built from TRBV5-7 and TRBJ2-4; D might be TRBD2 (5 bases). TRBV5-7 carries the ORF label, with uncertain function. V lost 1 base and J lost 1, with 18 bases in between. The CDR3 runs to 18 residues. CDR3 residues: CASSLSEEDHLAKNIQYF. CDR3 DNA sequence: TGTGCCAGCAGCTTGTCAGAGGAGGATCATCTGGCCAAAAACATTCAGTACTTC.